This passage covers 25 T cell receptor beta chains from one sample sequenced in a study of lymphopenia after photon versus proton radiotherapy. Assay: immunoSEQ multiplex PCR; the TCRdb copy retains only in-frame clones and omits some. The sample includes around 20,000 clones, approximately 84% of them seen just once. The sequences come from peripheral blood, collected from a patient treated with photon-based radiotherapy. The receptors come from a woman aged 50 to 65 with pancreatic cancer.

The chain has TRBV6-1 and TRBJ2-7; 8 positions match TRBD1. The CDR3 is made up of 15 amino acids. Losses at the gene ends were 0 bases for V and 0 bases for J; bases not matched to a gene: 1. CDR1 and CDR2 (germline): MNHNS, SASEGT. As DNA, the CDR3 is TGTGCCAGCAGTGAAGCGACAGGGGTCTCCTACGAGCAGTACTTC. Translating gives CASSEATGVSYEQYF.

V and J are TRBV7-2 and TRBJ1-1, with TRBD1 identical over 7 bases. This CDR3 is built from 15 residues. V shed 5 bases and J 2 bases; nucleotides not matched to a gene: 8. Per the germline V gene, CDR1 is SGHTA and CDR2 is FQGNSA. This CDR3 is CASSTPTGINTEAFF. CDR3 coding DNA: TGTGCCAGCAGCACTCCGACAGGGATCAACACTGAAGCTTTCTTT.

The V call is TRBV6-6, the J call TRBJ1-1, with 9 bases identical to TRBD1. In germline, CDR1 is MNHNY, CDR2 SVGAGI (reference sequence). This CDR3 spans 15 amino acids. With V trimmed by 6 bases and J by 5 bases, 10 bases remained unmatched. This chain's CDR3 is CASSPLGQGTTEAFF. CDR3 in DNA: TGTGCCAGCAGCCCCCTGGGACAGGGAACTACTGAAGCTTTCTTT.

The chain has TRBV28 and TRBJ2-2; D gene ambiguous. The CDR3 has 13 residues. The germline V and J ends were trimmed by 10 bases and 1 base, with 10 bases remaining between them. Germline loops: CDR1 MDHEN, CDR2 SYDVKM. CDR3 sequence reads: CAIRTVNTGELFF. The CDR3 DNA is TGTGCCATCAGGACGGTGAACACCGGGGAGCTGTTTTTT.

This clone was found once. The rearrangement links TRBV7-9 to TRBJ2-1; the match to TRBD2 covers 15 bases. CDR3 length equals 18 residues. Germline lookup yields CDR1 SEHNR and CDR2 FQNEAQ (reference sequence). Trimming removed 5 bases from V and 3 bases from J; junction bases left unmatched: 8. CDR3 in amino acids: CASSQTGLAGGFYNEQFF. In nucleotides, the CDR3 is TGTGCCAGCAGCCAAACTGGACTAGCGGGAGGGTTCTACAATGAGCAGTTCTTC.

The chain employs TRBV7-2 and TRBJ1-5, with D possibly matching TRBD1 (5 bases). The V end was cut by 6 bases, the J end by 4 bases, with 13 bases between. The germline CDR1 and CDR2 sequences are SGHTA and FQGNSA. The CDR3 consists of 14 residues. The CDR3 region has the DNA TGTGCCAGCAGTTTGGGACCCCTGAATCAGCCCCAGCATTTT. The encoded protein is CASSLGPLNQPQHF. Using reference TRBV7-2 and TRBJ1-5 for the parts outside the CDR3, the full variable domain is GAGVSQSPSNKVTEKGKDVELRCDPISGHTALYWYRQSLGQGLEFLIYFQGNSAPDKSGLPSDRFSAERTGGSVSTLTIQRTQQEDSAVYLCASSLGPLNQPQHFGDGTRLSIL.

The chain is built from TRBV2 and TRBJ2-7; D is unclear. V was clipped by 4 bases and J by 4 bases, with 8 bases between them. CDR3 length equals 12 residues. Germline V lookup: CDR1 SNHLY, CDR2 FYNNEI. Here the CDR3 reads CASSAQEYEQYF. The CDR3 DNA sequence: TGTGCCAGCAGTGCCCAGGAATACGAGCAGTACTTC.

The sample holds one count of this clone. V usage is TRBV5-1 and J usage is TRBJ2-2; 9 nucleotides agree with TRBD2. The ends lost 4 bases at V and 2 bases at J; junction bases unmatched: 3. This CDR3 is 15 amino acids long. CDR1 and CDR2 from the germline V gene are SGHRS and YFSETQ. This CDR3 is CASSPTSGNTGELFF. Here the CDR3 DNA reads TGCGCCAGCAGCCCGACTAGCGGCAACACCGGGGAGCTGTTTTTT.

The rearrangement joins TRBV13 to TRBJ2-2; D unclear. Germline CDR1 PRHDT, CDR2 FYEKMQ (reference sequence). The V end was cut by 4 bases, the J end by 5 bases, with 17 bases between. The CDR3 spans 16 residues. CDR3 coding DNA: TGTGCCAGCAGCTCACCACCGGGCCTAGGGACCGGGGAGCTGTTTTTT. It is translated as CASSSPPGLGTGELFF. Based on the CDR3 plus reference TRBV13 and TRBJ2-2, the full variable domain is AAGVIQSPRHLIKEKRETATLKCYPIPRHDTVYWYQQGPGQDPQFLISFYEKMQSDKGSIPDRFSAQQFSDYHSELNMSSLELGDSALYFCASSSPPGLGTGELFFGEGSRLTVL.

CDR3: CASTQGGSNTEAFF. CDR3 in DNA: TGTGCCAGCACCCAAGGGGGCAGTAACACTGAAGCTTTCTTT. J is TRBJ1-1 and V is TRBV7-2; TRBD1 agrees at 7 bases. Germline-derived CDR1 and CDR2 are SGHTA and FQGNSA. The CDR3 loop spans 14 amino acids. The V gene end was trimmed by 7 bases and the J gene end by 2 bases; junction bases not matched to a gene: 7.

Comments on this clone: The junction differs from germline at one of its ends, possibly a read error. The genes are TRBV23-1 and TRBJ2-7; 8 nucleotides align to TRBD1. TRBV23-1 is an ORF, with its function uncertain. This CDR3 is 18 amino acids long. Written as DNA, the CDR3 is TGCGCCAGAAGTCAATCGCGGGGCAGGGGGCTGTTATCCTACGAGCAGTACTTC. It translates to CARSQSRGRGLLSYEQYF.

V gene TRBV9 combines with J gene TRBJ2-5; D remains unclear. The germline CDR1 and CDR2 sequences are SGDLS and YYNGEE. The ends were cut back, 4 bases at V and 6 bases at J, with 19 bases in the middle. The CDR3 has 15 residues. The DNA of the CDR3 is TGTGCCAGCAGCCAGGCCCCTGGGGTGCAACAGACCCAGTACTTC. Amino acids: CASSQAPGVQQTQYF.

The chain joins TRBV21-1 to TRBJ2-1; the table's D call, TRBD2, has no DNA check behind it. TRBV21-1 is a listed pseudogene. The CDR3 length is 18 residues. The CDR3 nucleotides are TGTGCCAGCAGCAAAGTTCAAGGCGGCGAAAGCTCCTACAATGAGCAGTTCTTC. Amino acid sequence: CASSKVQGGESSYNEQFF.

The CDR3 sequence is CASSLGRVNTEAFF. The CDR3 DNA reads TGTGCCAGCAGTTTGGGCAGGGTCAACACTGAAGCTTTCTTT. This rearrangement joins TRBV28 to TRBJ1-1; tentative D call: TRBD1 (5 bases). This CDR3 is built from 14 residues. V was cut by 3 bases and J by 2 bases, with 10 bases left in between. Germline loops: CDR1 MDHEN, CDR2 SYDVKM.

This clone was seen once. The V and J genes are TRBV5-1 and TRBJ1-2; 7 positions agree with TRBD1. This CDR3 contains 15 residues. The germline CDR1 and CDR2 sequences are SGHRS and YFSETQ. V lost 0 bases, J lost 2 bases, and 4 bases stayed unmatched. CDR3 protein: CASSLGDRDNYGYTF. The CDR3 DNA is TGCGCCAGCAGCTTGGGAGACAGGGACAACTATGGCTACACCTTC.

The chain links TRBV9 to TRBJ1-2; maybe TRBD1 (5 bases). Trimming pared 4 bases from V and 2 bases from J, leaving 24 bases between. CDR1 and CDR2 (germline): SGDLS, YYNGEE. This CDR3 is 18 amino acids long. The CDR3 here is CASSRSGSPGPSNYGYTF. The CDR3 nucleotides are TGTGCCAGCAGCCGCTCCGGTTCCCCGGGACCGTCGAACTATGGCTACACCTTC.

This clone was recorded a few times. The rearrangement uses TRBV4-1 and TRBJ1-5; 7 bases agree with TRBD1. The length of the CDR3 is 15 residues. Germline V CDR1 and CDR2: MGHRA, YSYEKL. Trimming at V came to 4 bases and at J to 11 bases, leaving 14 bases not matched to a gene. In DNA, the CDR3 is TGCGCCAGCAGCCGACGGACAGGAGTGGGTCGGACCCAGCATTTT. Protein product: CASSRRTGVGRTQHF.

This clone was recorded a few times. V and J are TRBV7-6 and TRBJ2-7; possibly TRBD2 for D (6 bases). Germline CDR1 SGHVS, CDR2 FNYEAQ. There are 14 residues in the CDR3. V lost 1 base and J lost 1, with 8 bases in between. The CDR3 DNA reads as TGTGCCAGCAGCTTAGAGGAGGGTTCCTACGAGCAGTACTTC. Encoded protein: CASSLEEGSYEQYF.

In its sample, this clone was seen once. CDR3 coding DNA: TGTGCCATCAGTGTTGGTGGGGGCTACGAGCAGTACTTC. This translates into CAISVGGGYEQYF. This sequence joins TRBV10-3 and TRBJ2-7; either TRBD1 or TRBD2 may fit D (5 bases each). The V and J ends lost 4 bases and 3 bases respectively, with 10 bases between them. Germline assignment: CDR1 ENHRY and CDR2 SYGVKD. The CDR3 extends over 13 amino acids.

This sequence joins TRBV19 and TRBJ2-1; D tentatively fits TRBD1 or TRBD2 (7 bases each). CDR3 size: 15 residues. Germline V gene data show CDR1 as LNHDA and CDR2 as SQIVND (reference sequence). V lost 3 bases, J lost 1 base, and 10 bases lay in between. DNA of the CDR3: TGTGCCAGTAGTATTCAGGGGGGGTCCTACAATGAGCAGTTCTTC. It yields the protein CASSIQGGSYNEQFF.

The chain recombines TRBV4-3 with TRBJ1-4; the match to TRBD1 covers 8 bases. Germline assignment: CDR1 LGHNA and CDR2 YSLEER. Unmatched junction bases numbered 11, after V lost 0 bases and J lost 2 bases. This CDR3 comprises 19 residues. CDR3 sequence (DNA): TGCGCCAGCAGCCAAGATCGGGTGGGGACAGGTGGGACTAATGAAAAACTGTTTTTT. Translating gives CASSQDRVGTGGTNEKLFF.

Only a few counts were recorded for this clone. The chain uses TRBV4-1 and TRBJ2-4; possibly TRBD2 for D (5 bases). Trimming stripped 1 base from V and 0 bases from J, with 16 bases between. The CDR3 is made up of 18 amino acids. Per germline, CDR1 MGHRA and CDR2 YSYEKL. CDR3 in amino acids: CASSQGLTRGIAKNIQYF. The CDR3 DNA sequence: TGCGCCAGCAGCCAAGGCTTAACTAGAGGAATAGCCAAAAACATTCAGTACTTC.

The chain carries TRBV19 and TRBJ2-7; possibly TRBD2 for D (6 bases). Trimming stripped 1 base from V and 3 bases from J, with 10 bases between. Per the germline V gene, CDR1 is LNHDA and CDR2 is SQIVND (reference sequence). The CDR3 has 14 amino acids. The CDR3 loop is CASSIGQGLYEQYF. CDR3 DNA: TGTGCCAGTAGTATAGGGCAGGGACTCTACGAGCAGTACTTC.

This clone was found once. The sample holds other DNA sequences that translate to the same CDR3. J is TRBJ2-1 and V is TRBV5-1; D gene ambiguous. CDR3 length: 11 amino acids. Per germline, CDR1 SGHRS and CDR2 YFSETQ. Between the trimmed V and J ends, which lost 0 bases and 9 bases, there was a span of 4 bases. The CDR3 nucleotides are TGCGCCAGCAGCTTGGGCGGTGAGCAGTTCTTC. Its protein is CASSLGGEQFF.

The chain is built from TRBV7-2 and TRBJ1-5, with D unclear. This CDR3 has 12 amino acids. V was trimmed by 5 bases and J by 3 bases, leaving 5 bases between them. Per the germline V gene, CDR1 is SGHTA and CDR2 is FQGNSA. Here the CDR3 DNA reads TGTGCCAGCAGCCCCCCCAATCAGCCCCAGCATTTT. It yields the protein CASSPPNQPQHF. The whole variable domain, filled in from reference TRBV7-2 and TRBJ1-5, reads GAGVSQSPSNKVTEKGKDVELRCDPISGHTALYWYRQSLGQGLEFLIYFQGNSAPDKSGLPSDRFSAERTGGSVSTLTIQRTQQEDSAVYLCASSPPNQPQHFGDGTRLSIL.